This TCR beta chain was captured in a study of cytomegalovirus exposure and HLA in healthy donors. PCR primers comprised 60 Vbeta and 13 Jbeta primers. The data were produced by immunoSEQ multiplex PCR, yet TCRdb's version contains in-frame clones alone and is incomplete. The data show approximately 190,000 clones, around 78% seen once. Whole-study results and caveats: In all likelihood, a cluster of highly shared sequence variants was a sequencing artifact. When a later analysis compared HLA-associated TCR beta chains with equally common others, the HLA-associated chains turned out to be more clonally expanded and to have lower generation probabilities.

Nominally healthy donors provided the samples, though records likely missed some immune exposures. The CDR3 runs to 18 residues. V shed 5 bases, J shed 5 bases, and the junction held 11 bases outside the gene matches. Per germline, CDR1 SGHAT and CDR2 FQNNGV. With regard to this clone: Its antigen is still unknown.

Source material: PBMCs. This chain joins TRBV11-2 and TRBJ1-6, with 11 bases aligning to TRBD1. The TCR originated in a woman in her 30s in good health and CMV-seropositive. The CDR3: CASSQGGTGGFDNSPLHF. The CDR3, as DNA: TGTGCCAGCAGCCAGGGGGGGACAGGGGGGTTCGATAATTCACCCCTCCACTTT.